Listed here are 20 T cell receptor beta chains from one sample, sequenced in a study of T-cell reconstitution after alpha-beta-depleted transplantation in children. This sample's TCRbeta library carried unique molecular identifier barcodes. One entry per CDR3 protein results from TCRdb running MiXCR on the PCR reads. Here the sample spans a few hundred thousand distinct CDR3 sequences, over 40% being singletons. Specimen: PBMCs, collected before TCRalphabeta/CD19-depleted stem cell transplant. Receptor source: a girl between 2 and 10 years old with aplastic anemia, due to receive a stem cell transplant.

This clonotype was counted many times. The chain is built from TRBV20-1 and TRBJ2-1; TRBD2 matches 11 bases. The CDR3 length is 14 residues. The V gene's germline CDR1 is DFQATT and CDR2 SNEGSKA (reference sequence). J gave up 3 bases and V 6 bases, and 4 bases lay outside the gene matches. As DNA, the CDR3 is TGCAGTGCCCAGACTAGCGGGGACTACAATGAGCAGTTCTTC. Translated, it gives CSAQTSGDYNEQFF.

V usage is TRBV28 and J usage is TRBJ2-7; TRBD1 or TRBD2 may be the D gene (6 bases each). The CDR3 consists of 18 residues. Germline assignment: CDR1 MDHEN and CDR2 SYDVKM. Trimming removed 8 bases from V and 7 bases from J, with 33 bases in between. CDR3 bases: TGTGCCAGCGCGGGGCCCTCTAGACGGGACACTCCGAGGAGGGAGCAGTACTTC. Protein product: CASAGPSRRDTPRREQYF.

This sequence joins TRBV20-1 and TRBJ2-1, with TRBD2 matching over 9 bases. Germline V CDR1 and CDR2: DFQATT, SNEGSKA (reference sequence). The CDR3 contains 15 residues. The trim removed 7 bases at V and 7 bases at J, leaving 14 bases unmatched. CDR3 bases: TGCAGTGTTAGGGTTCGGACTAGCGAGTTAAATGAGCAGTTCTTC. Its translation is CSVRVRTSELNEQFF.

V is TRBV27 and J is TRBJ1-1; 7 bases line up with TRBD1. V shed 4 bases and J 5 bases; nucleotides not matched to a gene: 16. CDR3 length: 17 residues. Germline V gene sequence: CDR1 MNHEY, CDR2 SMNVEV (reference sequence). The CDR3 DNA follows: TGTGCCAGCAGTTCAGAACCCCGGACAGGTTGGGGGACTGAAGCTTTCTTT. It specifies CASSSEPRTGWGTEAFF.

Only a few counts were recorded for this clonotype. The V and J genes are TRBV6-4 and TRBJ1-5; 9 bases line up with TRBD1. Trimming cost V 6 bases and J 3 bases; bases outside gene matches: 6. Germline assignment: CDR1 MRHNA and CDR2 SNTAGT. CDR3 length equals 15 residues. This chain's CDR3 is CASSEQGAPNQPQHF. The CDR3 DNA is TGTGCCAGCAGCGAACAGGGGGCCCCCAATCAGCCCCAGCATTTT.

The V and J genes are TRBV5-1 and TRBJ2-1; 7 bases line up with TRBD2. V shed 4 bases, J shed 6 bases, and the junction held 16 bases outside the gene matches. Germline V gene sequence: CDR1 SGHRS, CDR2 YFSETQ. This CDR3 spans 17 amino acids. The DNA of the CDR3 is TGCGCCAGCAGCGCGGGCGGGCCCTATTGGGAGGGCAATGAGCAGTTCTTC. This encodes CASSAGGPYWEGNEQFF.

The sample holds a few counts of this clonotype. V usage is TRBV10-3 and J usage is TRBJ2-4; D gene ambiguous. CDR3 length: 14 amino acids. V lost 6 bases, J lost 0 bases, and 9 bases lay in between. CDR1 and CDR2 (germline): ENHRY, SYGVKD. The CDR3 reads CAIRDELAKNIQYF. CDR3 coding DNA: TGTGCCATCAGGGACGAACTAGCCAAAAACATTCAGTACTTC.

Ten or more counts support this clonotype. This chain joins TRBV20-1 and TRBJ2-3; D is perhaps TRBD1 (5 bases). Trimming pared 6 bases from V and 4 bases from J, leaving 17 bases between. The CDR3 totals 14 residues. CDR1 and CDR2 (germline): DFQATT, SNEGSKA (reference sequence). DNA for the CDR3: TGCAGTGCCCCCAGGGCAGGGAACGCAGATACGCAGTATTTT. This codes for CSAPRAGNADTQYF.

This clonotype was observed a few times. The V call is TRBV6-5, the J call TRBJ2-3, with D maybe TRBD2 (7 bases). V lost 3 bases and J 2 bases, leaving 18 bases between the germline ends. The CDR3 has 17 residues. Germline CDR1 reads MNHEY; CDR2 reads SVGAGI. This CDR3 reads CASSYRGAASYTDTQYF. CDR3 nucleotide sequence: TGTGCCAGCAGTTATCGGGGGGCCGCCTCTTACACAGATACGCAGTATTTT.

This clonotype came up many times. This chain joins TRBV12-3 or TRBV12-4 and TRBJ2-1; no firm D call. Trimming shortened V by 5 bases and J by 10 bases, and 15 bases separated the two germline ends. The CDR3 has 13 residues. CDR3 DNA sequence: TGTGCCAGCAGTCCGGGCCTAGTAGTGGAGCAGTTCTTC. Translating gives CASSPGLVVEQFF.

The chain combines TRBV7-2 with TRBJ2-5, with D possibly matching TRBD1 (5 bases). The germline V gene encodes CDR1 SGHTA and CDR2 FQGNSA. Between the trimmed V and J ends, which lost 5 bases and 5 bases, there was a span of 15 bases. The CDR3 has 14 residues. CDR3 residues: CASSRVGDKETQYF. The CDR3 nucleotides are TGTGCCAGCAGCCGCGTAGGGGATAAGGAGACCCAGTACTTC.

Many counts were recorded for this clonotype. Written as DNA, the CDR3 is TGTGCCAGCAGCCCACAGGGGGCTGGGGTAGAGACCCAGTACTTC. Residues: CASSPQGAGVETQYF. The chain has TRBV6-5 and TRBJ2-5; 9 bases map to TRBD1. There are 15 residues in the CDR3. The junction had 9 bases not matched to a gene; V was cut back by 6 bases and J by 4 bases. Germline CDR1 and CDR2: MNHEY and SVGAGI.

Ten or more counts support this clonotype. The chain has TRBV11-2 and TRBJ2-1; 15 positions agree with TRBD2. V trimming: 5 bases; J trimming: 7 bases; junction bases outside the gene matches: 6. This CDR3 region has 16 residues. Germline V CDR1 and CDR2: SGHAT, FQNNGV. The CDR3 nucleotides read TGTGCCAGCAGCCAGGGACTAGCGGGGGGTAAGAATGAGCAGTTCTTC. It encodes CASSQGLAGGKNEQFF.

The chain uses TRBV11-2 and TRBJ2-2; 12 nucleotides match TRBD1. Germline V gene data show CDR1 as SGHAT and CDR2 as FQNNGV. V was pared by 5 bases and J by 6 bases, with 7 bases of the junction left unmatched. The CDR3 contains 16 residues. CDR3: CASSGTGTGGPGELFF. CDR3 sequence (DNA): TGTGCCAGCAGCGGCACCGGGACAGGGGGCCCCGGGGAGCTGTTTTTT. The whole variable domain, remainder taken from reference TRBV11-2 and TRBJ2-2, is EAGVAQSPRYKIIEKRQSVAFWCNPISGHATLYWYQQILGQGPKLLIQFQNNGVVDDSQLPKDRFSAERLKGVDSTLKIQPAKLEDSAVYLCASSGTGTGGPGELFFGEGSRLTVL.

The genes are TRBV29-1 and TRBJ2-7; 7 nucleotides align to TRBD2. CDR1 and CDR2 from the germline V gene are SQVTM and ANQGSEA. Trimming cost V 6 bases and J 7 bases; bases outside gene matches: 6. The CDR3 is made up of 11 amino acids. This chain's CDR3 is CSVKRGEEQYF. The CDR3 region has the DNA TGCAGCGTAAAACGGGGGGAAGAGCAGTACTTC.

In this sample, this clonotype turned up many times. The chain carries TRBV6-5 and TRBJ1-4; perhaps TRBD1 as D (5 bases). The V end lost 6 bases, the J end lost 0 bases, and 8 bases lay between the germline ends. CDR3 size: 14 residues. In germline, CDR1 is MNHEY, CDR2 SVGAGI. This CDR3 is CASSRTPTNEKLFF. The DNA of the CDR3 is TGTGCCAGCAGCAGGACACCAACTAATGAAAAACTGTTTTTT.

The chain combines TRBV20-1 with TRBJ2-1, with D possibly being TRBD2 (5 bases). The V and J ends lost 0 bases and 2 bases respectively, with 14 bases between them. From germline, CDR1 is DFQATT and CDR2 SNEGSKA (reference sequence). This CDR3 is built from 16 residues. Here the CDR3 reads CSARDGPGTAYNEQFF. The CDR3 nucleotides read TGCAGTGCTAGAGATGGGCCGGGAACCGCCTACAATGAGCAGTTCTTC.

This clonotype has a count of ten or more. V usage is TRBV5-8 and J usage is TRBJ2-2; D ambiguous. Germline loops: CDR1 SGHTS, CDR2 YDEGEE. Trimming cost V 1 base and J 6 bases, with 7 bases left between them. The CDR3 sequence is 13 residues long. Written as DNA, the CDR3 is TGTGCCAGCAGCTTGACAGTCCCCGGGGAGCTGTTTTTT. Translated: CASSLTVPGELFF.

The chain joins TRBV28 to TRBJ2-3, with D perhaps matching TRBD2 (7 bases). CDR1 and CDR2 from the germline V gene are MDHEN and SYDVKM. V was clipped by 7 bases and J by 2 bases, with 13 bases between them. The CDR3 covers 14 residues. The CDR3 DNA reads as TGTGCCAGCAACGGGGAGGGGGTCACAGATACGCAGTATTTT. This sequence encodes CASNGEGVTDTQYF.

This clonotype was seen only a few times. The chain recombines TRBV5-5 with TRBJ1-2, with TRBD1 identical over 7 bases. Germline-derived CDR1 and CDR2 are SGHKS and YYEKEE (reference sequence). The CDR3 contains 16 residues. The V and J ends lost 3 bases and 4 bases, in that order; junction bases with no gene match: 12. The CDR3 region is CASSSMGTVRVYGYTF. The CDR3, as DNA: TGTGCCAGCAGCTCCATGGGGACAGTAAGAGTCTATGGCTACACCTTC.